The following is a T cell receptor (beta chain) sequence with its context. Libraries were prepared by immunoSEQ multiplex PCR; TCRdb keeps only in-frame clonotypes and omits some of them. The sample has under 200,000 clones, more than 85% seen once; the top ten hold 0.45% to 0.6%. This entry comes from a study of blood T cell repertoires in COVID-19. About the research overall: From T cells, B-cell-depleted T cells, or PBMCs came the material, which was cDNA or gDNA.

CDR3 size: 17 residues. Per the germline V gene, CDR1 is MGHRA and CDR2 is YSYEKL. Trimming left V 3 bases short and J 4 bases short, with 19 bases between. The sample consisted of peripheral blood. The V and J genes are TRBV4-1 and TRBJ2-4, with unresolved D. This TCR was sampled from a man aged 55 to 69 with COVID-19, enrolled during active disease. The CDR3 DNA reads TGCGCCAGCAGCCAGCAGAACCCCTCAACCCTTAAAAACATTCAGTACTTC. Its translation: CASSQQNPSTLKNIQYF.